This TCR beta chain was found in a study of T-cell memory formation after mild COVID-19. Study background: Among the donors, TCR clusters were largely specific to each donor.

General observations from the study: Pre-infection memory already had some responding clones, implying cross-reactive memory joined. Contracting CD8+ clones were enriched in EMRA, CD4+ mainly in CM and EM.

The CDR3 totals 13 residues. Trimming took 0 bases from V and 6 from J, leaving 11 bases between them. Germline V lookup: CDR1 DFQATT, CDR2 SNEGSKA (reference sequence). Employing constant-segment primers, 5'RACE generated TCR alpha and TCR beta cDNA libraries bearing sample barcodes and UMIs. TCRdb reprocessed the 5' RACE reads via MiXCR and lists one record per CDR3 protein. The sample lists 90,000 to 120,000 distinct CDR3 sequences, approximately 15% occurring once. Worth noting for this clonotype: Antigen specificity is unknown.

The J gene is TRBJ1-2, the V gene TRBV20-1; weak D call: TRBD1 (5 bases). The clonotype originates from a man in his late teens or twenties who had mild COVID-19 (a few samples of this study predate the infection). Cell type and time point are not known. The sequenced material came from PBMCs or a T cell subset sorted from them (not recorded which). The CDR3 protein is CSARDSGLHGYTF. The DNA for the CDR3 is TGCAGTGCTAGAGATTCGGGACTCCATGGCTACACCTTC.